These T cell receptor beta chains were read from a single sample in a study of blood T cell repertoires in COVID-19. Assay: immunoSEQ multiplex PCR; the TCRdb copy retains only in-frame clones and omits some. The sample holds some 180,000 clones, approximately 80% seen once. The sequencing input was PBMCs or T cells enriched from blood (not recorded which). The receptor source for this set is a man in his 60s who had been exposed to COVID-19. The CDR3 runs from the conserved cysteine through the conserved F or W. A D gene is named only where the DNA matches it firmly. Size is omitted from some rows. Given values are once, few, many or a class for expanded clones.

-,TRBJ1-2,-,TRBV7-2,TGTGCCAGCACCCCCGCACCGGCAAGGAGAAGGAGTGGCTATGGCTACACCTTC,CASTPAPARRRSGYGYTF
-,TRBJ1-5,-,TRBV7-9,TGTGCCAGCAGCCTCAGGGGAGATCAGCCCCAGCATTTT,CASSLRGDQPQHF
-,TRBJ2-5,TRBD1,TRBV5-6,TGTGCCAGCAGCTTTACAGGGGGCCGGCAAGAGACCCAGTACTTC,CASSFTGGRQETQYF
-,TRBJ2-3,-,TRBV18,TGTGCCAGCTCCCTTCTAGAAGGAACAGATACGCAGTATTTT,CASSLLEGTDTQYF
-,TRBJ2-1,-,TRBV7-2,TGTGCCAGCAGCTTAGCCAGGCCCAATGAGCAGTTCTTC,CASSLARPNEQFF
-,TRBJ1-1,-,TRBV5-1,TGCGCCAGCAGCTTAGGGGCCAGGGGCACTGAAGCTTTCTTT,CASSLGARGTEAFF
-,TRBJ2-1,-,TRBV19,TGTGCCAGTAGTATAGATCCAGGGGGGTCCGGCAATGAGCAGTTCTTC,CASSIDPGGSGNEQFF
-,TRBJ2-5,-,TRBV6-1,TGTGCCAGCAGTGCCCGACAGAGAGCCTTCCAAGAGACCCAGTACTTC,CASSARQRAFQETQYF
-,TRBJ2-7,TRBD2,TRBV10-3,TGTGCCATCAGTGACCTGGGGGGGAGGGCCACCTACGAGCAGTACTTC,CAISDLGGRATYEQYF
-,TRBJ2-5,-,TRBV11-2,TGTGCCAGCAGCCCAGGACAGTACCAAGAGACCCAGTACTTC,CASSPGQYQETQYF
-,TRBJ1-2,-,TRBV10-3,TGTGCCATCAGTGAGTCGAGAGCTAACTATGGCTACACCTTC,CAISESRANYGYTF
-,TRBJ1-3,-,TRBV10-3,TGTGCCATCAGTGAGTGGACAGCTTCTTCTGGAAACACCATATATTTT,CAISEWTASSGNTIYF
-,TRBJ2-3,-,TRBV6-5,TGTGCCAGCAGTTACTTCGGGGAGGGCACAGATACGCAGTATTTT,CASSYFGEGTDTQYF
-,TRBJ1-2,-,TRBV27,TGTGCCAGCAGTACCCTCGGGGGTAACTATGGCTACACCTTC,CASSTLGGNYGYTF
once,TRBJ2-7,TRBD2,TRBV5-4,TGTGCCAGCAGCTCGTCGGGAGGTTACTACGAGCAGTACTTC,CASSSSGGYYEQYF
-,TRBJ1-5,-,TRBV28,TGTGCCAGCAGCCCCGAGACGGGGGTTGGCAATCAGCCCCAGCATTTT,CASSPETGVGNQPQHF
once,TRBJ2-1,-,TRBV7-2,TGTGCCAGCAGCCCCGCCCTCGACCGGGATGAGCAGTTCTTC,CASSPALDRDEQFF
few,TRBJ2-7,-,TRBV5-1,TGCGCCAGCAGCCTTTATCCGACGGGGGCCTACGAGCAGTACTTC,CASSLYPTGAYEQYF
-,TRBJ2-7,TRBD1,TRBV5-4,TGTGCCACCCGAAGGACAGGGGGCTCCTACGAGCAGTACTTC,CATRRTGGSYEQYF
-,TRBJ1-3,-,TRBV19,TGTGCCAGTAGTCCCCTAGCGGTGTCTACGTCTGGAAACACCATATATTTT,CASSPLAVSTSGNTIYF
-,TRBJ1-1,TRBD1,TRBV19,TGTGCCAGTAGCCGGACAGGGGGCTGGGTTACTGAAGCTTTCTTT,CASSRTGGWVTEAFF
-,TRBJ2-5,TRBD1,TRBV28,TGTGCCAGCAGTTTCGGCAGGGGGCGAAATCTAGAGACCCAGTACTTC,CASSFGRGRNLETQYF